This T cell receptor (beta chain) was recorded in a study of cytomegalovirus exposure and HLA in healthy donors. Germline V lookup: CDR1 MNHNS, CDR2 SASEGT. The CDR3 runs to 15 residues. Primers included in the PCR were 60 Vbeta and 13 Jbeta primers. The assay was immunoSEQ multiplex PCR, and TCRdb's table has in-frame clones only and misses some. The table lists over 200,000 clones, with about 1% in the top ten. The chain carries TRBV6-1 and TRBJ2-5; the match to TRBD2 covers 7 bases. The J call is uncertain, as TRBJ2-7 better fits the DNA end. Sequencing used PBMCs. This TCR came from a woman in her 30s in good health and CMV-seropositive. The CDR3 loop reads CASSEALWGRDEQYF. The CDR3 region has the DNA TGTGCCAGCAGTGAAGCGCTATGGGGGAGGGACGAGCAGTACTTC.